The 9 T cell receptor beta chains below all came from one sample that was sequenced in a study of human T cells and chemical hapten exposure. One entry per CDR3 protein, called by TCRdb with MiXCR from the RACE reads. The sample shows tens of thousands of distinct CDR3 sequences, more than 9% of them seen only once. Time point described: pre-sensitization, week 0. This sample's treatment: therapeutic diphenylcyclopropenone sensitization with weekly scalp DPC. Blood, whole and unfractionated, served as the source for total RNA extraction. The starting material was whole blood, obtained in connection with sensitization to the hapten diphenylcyclopropenone (DPC). The receptors were gathered from a woman aged 25 to 45 with alopecia areata. Some clones in this sample may be carry-over from other donors' samples.

This clonotype was detected ten times or more. This rearrangement joins TRBV18 to TRBJ2-7, with TRBD1 as a possible D gene (5 bases). Trimming stripped 6 bases from V and 3 bases from J, with 15 bases between. Germline V lookup: CDR1 KGHSH, CDR2 LQKENI. This CDR3 is 14 amino acids long. CDR3 DNA sequence: TGTGCCAGCTCCTGGGGCTCCTCCGTCTACGAGCAGTACTTC. This codes for CASSWGSSVYEQYF.

The rearrangement uses TRBV28 and TRBJ2-1, with no clear D. V was shortened by 6 bases and J by 2 bases, with 11 bases between the two germline ends. Germline loops: CDR1 MDHEN, CDR2 SYDVKM. The CDR3 length is 14 residues. CDR3 sequence: CASSTLGAYNEQFF. CDR3 DNA: TGTGCCAGCAGCACGCTAGGCGCCTACAATGAGCAGTTCTTC.

This clonotype was seen more than once but under ten times. The chain employs TRBV2 and TRBJ1-6, with D tentatively TRBD1 (5 bases). Germline V lookup: CDR1 SNHLY, CDR2 FYNNEI. V was trimmed by 2 bases and J by 10 bases, leaving 15 bases between them. The CDR3 spans 15 residues. The CDR3 sequence is CASSEFRAGNSPLHF. In nucleotides, the CDR3 is TGTGCCAGCAGTGAATTCAGGGCGGGGAACTCACCCCTCCACTTT.

There are many counts of this clonotype. The rearrangement links TRBV28 to TRBJ1-4; D is uncertain. V lost 2 bases and J lost 6, with 10 bases in between. The CDR3 is 14 amino acids. Germline V gene lookup returns CDR1 MDHEN and CDR2 SYDVKM. CDR3 nucleotide sequence: TGTGCCAGCAGTTTACCGCAGGAACATGAAAAACTGTTTTTT. Its protein is CASSLPQEHEKLFF.

This clonotype was recorded once. This chain joins TRBV7-2 and TRBJ2-5, with D possibly being TRBD2 (6 bases). V was pared by 5 bases and J by 2 bases, with 15 bases between. The CDR3 loop spans 15 amino acids. From germline, CDR1 is SGHTA and CDR2 FQGNSA. This CDR3 is CASSPRRGRQETQYF. The CDR3 DNA reads as TGTGCCAGCAGCCCGAGACGGGGGAGACAAGAGACCCAGTACTTC.

In DNA form, the CDR3 reads TGTGCCATCAGTGAACTAGCCAACCCGGCAGATACGCAGTATTTT. It encodes CAISELANPADTQYF. The chain carries TRBV10-3 and TRBJ2-3; a possible D gene is TRBD2 (6 bases). CDR1 is ENHRY, CDR2 SYGVKD, per germline. The CDR3 runs to 15 residues. V shed 3 bases and J shed 4 bases, with 14 bases lying between them.

In this sample, this clonotype turned up a few times. The chain is built from TRBV18 and TRBJ2-7; 12 bases fit TRBD1. Trimming removed 6 bases from V and 7 bases from J; junction bases left unmatched: 10. Germline V gene data show CDR1 as KGHSH and CDR2 as LQKENI. The CDR3 consists of 15 residues. This chain's CDR3 is CASSVLGQGAQEQYF. CDR3 nucleotides: TGTGCCAGCTCTGTCTTGGGACAGGGGGCGCAGGAGCAGTACTTC.

The sample holds many counts of this clonotype. The V and J genes are TRBV10-3 and TRBJ1-1; possible D gene TRBD1, 6 bases. Germline V gene lookup returns CDR1 ENHRY and CDR2 SYGVKD. This CDR3 contains 14 residues. Trimming removed 4 bases at V and 3 bases at J, with 12 bases between. The CDR3 loop reads CAISGYPGDTEAFF. The CDR3 DNA sequence: TGTGCCATCAGTGGGTACCCAGGGGACACTGAAGCTTTCTTT.

The rearrangement joins TRBV12-3 or TRBV12-4 to TRBJ2-7, with 12 bases matching TRBD2. This CDR3 has 18 amino acids. With V trimmed by 5 bases and J by 7 bases, 18 bases remained unmatched. CDR3 sequence: CASSPSASGGDITREQYF. CDR3 nucleotide sequence: TGTGCCAGCAGTCCCTCGGCTAGCGGGGGGGACATAACGAGAGAGCAGTACTTC.